The 30 T cell receptor beta chains below all came from one sample that was sequenced in a study of T cell responses to AZD1222 COVID-19 vaccine. Generated by immunoSEQ multiplex PCR, the TCRdb table keeps only in-frame clones and is missing some. The data show about 110,000 clones, around nine tenths seen once. The specimen was peripheral blood, collected on day 0 of MenACWY control vaccination. The receptor source for this set is an adult in good health.

The chain recombines TRBV5-1 with TRBJ1-1; 7 bases map to TRBD1. From germline, CDR1 is SGHRS and CDR2 YFSETQ. Losses at the gene ends were 3 bases for V and 1 base for J; bases not matched to a gene: 3. CDR3 length: 14 residues. The CDR3 sequence: CASSSGQPNTEAFF. CDR3 nucleotide sequence: TGCGCCAGCAGCTCGGGACAGCCGAACACTGAAGCTTTCTTT.

The rearrangement uses TRBV18 and TRBJ2-4; tentatively, D is TRBD2 (5 bases). The V end was cut by 1 base, the J end by 8 bases, with 12 bases between. The CDR3 contains 14 residues. The V gene's germline CDR1 is KGHSH and CDR2 LQKENI. For the CDR3, the DNA is TGTGCCAGCTCACCACGGTCTAGCACATACATTCAGTACTTC. As protein: CASSPRSSTYIQYF.

This clone was seen once. The junction and the germline gene differ at one end; a read error may be behind it. The chain links TRBV19 to TRBJ2-2; TRBD1 matches 7 bases. CDR3 length equals 17 residues. CDR1 is LNHDA, CDR2 SQIVND, per germline (reference sequence). CDR3 sequence reads: CASRIGGPRLHTGELFF. The CDR3 nucleotides read TGTGCCAGTAGGATAGGGGGCCCTAGGTTACACACCGGGGAGCTGTTTTTT.

The rearrangement joins TRBV19 to TRBJ1-2; possible D gene TRBD1, 5 bases. In germline, CDR1 is LNHDA, CDR2 SQIVND (reference sequence). Deletions cut 5 bases from V and 1 base from J, with 11 bases between. This CDR3 has 14 residues. This CDR3 reads CASSPAGGNYGYTF. For the CDR3, the DNA is TGTGCCAGTAGTCCCGCGGGGGGTAACTATGGCTACACCTTC.

This clone was picked up a small number of times. The chain has TRBV12-5 and TRBJ2-3; 8 positions match TRBD2. V dropped 2 bases and J dropped 9; count of bases not matched to a gene: 10. This CDR3 is 15 amino acids long. Per germline, CDR1 LGHNT and CDR2 FRNRAP. CDR3 in amino acids: CASGLPSGGSVTQYF. CDR3 DNA sequence: TGTGCTAGTGGTTTGCCCTCGGGGGGGTCGGTCACGCAGTATTTT.

This clone was seen only a few times. The rearrangement links TRBV18 to TRBJ1-2, with TRBD1 as a possible D gene (6 bases). Germline-derived CDR1 and CDR2 are KGHSH and LQKENI. This CDR3 contains 17 residues. Trimming pared 2 bases from V and 0 bases from J, leaving 16 bases between. The CDR3 DNA is TGTGCCAGCTCACCAGGGCAGGGGCCTGCGGCTAACTATGGCTACACCTTC. It specifies CASSPGQGPAANYGYTF.

CDR3 nucleotides: TGTGCCAGCAGCTTGGGGGCTGACCCAGGGGGCACTGAAGCTTTCTTT. Encoded protein: CASSLGADPGGTEAFF. The rearrangement joins TRBV5-4 to TRBJ1-1; TRBD1 matches 7 bases. CDR3 length: 16 amino acids. Germline CDR1 is SGHNT and CDR2 is YYREEE (reference sequence). Trimming removed 0 bases from V and 4 bases from J; junction bases left unmatched: 9.

The chain carries TRBV7-8 and TRBJ1-1; perhaps TRBD1 as D (5 bases). The germline V gene has CDR1 SGHVS and CDR2 FQNEAQ. This CDR3 has 16 residues. The V gene lost 1 base and the J gene lost 5 bases, with 17 bases spanning the gap. CDR3 sequence reads: CASSLGSWQGGTEAFF. CDR3 nucleotides: TGTGCCAGCAGCTTAGGTTCTTGGCAGGGTGGAACTGAAGCTTTCTTT.

The rearrangement links TRBV6-5 to TRBJ2-7, with no clear D. Germline lookup yields CDR1 MNHEY and CDR2 SVGAGI. The CDR3 contains 13 residues. Trimming took 0 bases from V and 8 from J, leaving 11 bases between them. This CDR3 is CASSYSWGEKQYF. The CDR3 bases are TGTGCCAGCAGTTACTCCTGGGGTGAAAAGCAGTACTTC.

The chain links TRBV6-6 to TRBJ2-5; no reliable D call. V shed 5 bases and J shed 4 bases, with 23 bases lying between them. This CDR3 is built from 17 residues. From germline, CDR1 is MNHNY and CDR2 SVGAGI (reference sequence). CDR3 sequence reads: CASSPPEWEGVLETQYF. In DNA form, the CDR3 reads TGTGCCAGCAGTCCGCCAGAATGGGAAGGCGTGCTAGAGACCCAGTACTTC.

J is TRBJ1-2 and V is TRBV27; D ambiguous. CDR1 MNHEY and CDR2 SMNVEV come from the germline V gene (reference sequence). The V gene lost 6 bases and the J gene lost 3 bases, with 14 bases spanning the gap. This CDR3 has 14 amino acids. The CDR3 is CASRRGGLDYGYTF. CDR3 in DNA: TGTGCCAGCAGGCGGGGAGGATTGGACTATGGCTACACCTTC.

V usage is TRBV6-1 and J usage is TRBJ1-1; maybe TRBD1 (5 bases). There are 13 residues in the CDR3. Germline CDR1 MNHNS, CDR2 SASEGT. V lost 2 bases and J lost 4, with 8 bases in between. The CDR3 protein is CASSEHGATEAFF. The DNA of the CDR3 is TGTGCCAGCAGTGAACACGGGGCCACTGAAGCTTTCTTT.

The chain joins TRBV11-2 to TRBJ1-4, with 7 positions matching TRBD1. The CDR3 has 14 amino acids. Germline trimming cut 0 bases from V and 9 bases from J; bases unmatched to any gene: 4. CDR1 SGHAT and CDR2 FQNNGV come from the germline V gene. CDR3 DNA: TGTGCCAGCAGCTTAGAGACAGGGTGGCAAAAACTGTTTTTT. This codes for CASSLETGWQKLFF.

CDR3: CASSLGLGGDTDTQYF. In DNA form, the CDR3 reads TGTGCCAGCAGCTTAGGCCTCGGCGGGGACACAGATACGCAGTATTTT. V and J are TRBV13 and TRBJ2-3; D possibly corresponds to TRBD2 (6 bases). The CDR3 is 16 amino acids. Germline lookup yields CDR1 PRHDT and CDR2 FYEKMQ (reference sequence). Trimming took 0 bases from V and 2 from J, leaving 12 bases between them. The full variable domain, with the rest looked up from reference TRBV13 and TRBJ2-3, is AAGVIQSPRHLIKEKRETATLKCYPIPRHDTVYWYQQGPGQDPQFLISFYEKMQSDKGSIPDRFSAQQFSDYHSELNMSSLELGDSALYFCASSLGLGGDTDTQYFGPGTRLTVL.

The chain uses TRBV19 and TRBJ1-2; the D gene is possibly TRBD1 (6 bases). The CDR3 is made up of 18 amino acids. Germline lookup yields CDR1 LNHDA and CDR2 SQIVND (reference sequence). Trimming shortened V by 6 bases and J by 0 bases, and 23 bases separated the two germline ends. The CDR3 DNA sequence: TGTGCCAGTAGCCTCACAGGGATAGTCGTCGGACCTAACTATGGCTACACCTTC. Translated: CASSLTGIVVGPNYGYTF.

This clone was observed a single time. J is TRBJ1-5 and V is TRBV6-5, with 7 bases lining up with TRBD1. Trimming at V came to 2 bases and at J to 2 bases, leaving 3 bases not matched to a gene. Germline CDR1 reads MNHEY; CDR2 reads SVGAGI. This CDR3 spans 15 amino acids. CDR3: CASSYGQGGNQPQHF. The CDR3 region has the DNA TGTGCCAGCAGTTACGGTCAGGGGGGCAATCAGCCCCAGCATTTT.

The chain is built from TRBV19 and TRBJ1-5, with D unresolved. This CDR3 comprises 13 residues. V dropped 6 bases and J dropped 0 bases, with 6 bases sitting between them. CDR1 and CDR2 (germline): LNHDA, SQIVND (reference sequence). CDR3 bases: TGTGCCAGTAGGCACAATAGCAATCAGCCCCAGCATTTT. This codes for CASRHNSNQPQHF.

The chain has TRBV5-1 and TRBJ1-6; the D is unclear. CDR1 and CDR2 from the germline V gene are SGHRS and YFSETQ. There are 14 residues in the CDR3. Trimming took off 6 bases at V and 8 bases at J, with 15 bases between the two ends. As DNA, the CDR3 is TGCGCCAGCAAAAGGGAACCGCCCGATTCACCCCTCCACTTT. Its translation: CASKREPPDSPLHF.

The rearrangement links TRBV11-2 to TRBJ1-1; D ambiguous. The germline V gene encodes CDR1 SGHAT and CDR2 FQNNGV. The V and J ends lost 0 bases and 1 base respectively, with 9 bases between them. This CDR3 spans 15 amino acids. The CDR3 spells CASSLDAESNTEAFF. The CDR3 nucleotides are TGTGCCAGCAGCTTAGATGCAGAATCGAACACTGAAGCTTTCTTT.

This clone has a single count. The chain is built from TRBV6-5 and TRBJ1-4; no reliable D call. Germline V gene sequence: CDR1 MNHEY, CDR2 SVGAGI. The CDR3 is 13 amino acids. Trimming took 7 bases from V and 6 from J, leaving 12 bases between them. The DNA for the CDR3 is TGTGCCAGCAAGAGAGGGCAGGATGAAAAACTGTTTTTT. It is translated as CASKRGQDEKLFF.

This clone was detected only once. The chain uses TRBV10-3 and TRBJ1-3; 8 nucleotides match TRBD1. The V segment lost 6 bases and the J segment 2 bases; nucleotides outside the gene matches: 3. Germline V gene lookup returns CDR1 ENHRY and CDR2 SYGVKD. This CDR3 is built from 14 residues. DNA for the CDR3: TGTGCCATCAGGGACAGGGAGACTGGAAACACCATATATTTT. It is translated as CAIRDRETGNTIYF.

J is TRBJ1-2 and V is TRBV19; D is undetermined. The CDR3 loop spans 16 amino acids. The germline CDR1 and CDR2 sequences are LNHDA and SQIVND (reference sequence). The V end lost 8 bases, the J end lost 4 bases, and 23 bases lay between the germline ends. CDR3: CASSGGRASEAYGYTF. The CDR3 region has the DNA TGTGCCAGTTCGGGAGGCCGGGCATCCGAGGCCTATGGCTACACCTTC.

The rearrangement links TRBV19 to TRBJ1-4, with a possible D match to TRBD1 (6 bases). This CDR3 is 14 amino acids long. The germline gives CDR1 LNHDA, CDR2 SQIVND (reference sequence). The ends were cut back, 5 bases at V and 8 bases at J, with 15 bases in the middle. The CDR3: CASSQQGAGEKLFF. The DNA for the CDR3 is TGTGCCAGTAGTCAACAGGGTGCAGGAGAAAAACTGTTTTTT. Based on the CDR3 plus reference TRBV19 and TRBJ1-4, the full variable domain is DGGITQSPKYLFRKEGQNVTLSCEQNLNHDAMYWYRQDPGQGLRLIYYSQIVNDFQKGDIAEGYSVSREKKESFPLTVTSAQKNPTAFYLCASSQQGAGEKLFFGSGTQLSVL.

The chain uses TRBV27 and TRBJ2-2; no definite D call. The germline V gene has CDR1 MNHEY and CDR2 SMNVEV (reference sequence). Deletions cut 1 base from V and 7 bases from J, with 1 base between. This CDR3 comprises 11 residues. This CDR3 is CASSLYGELFF. DNA of the CDR3: TGTGCCAGCAGTTTATACGGGGAGCTGTTTTTT.

The genes are TRBV18 and TRBJ2-7, with D perhaps being TRBD1 or TRBD2 (5 bases each). V shed 3 bases and J shed 1 base, with 13 bases lying between them. Germline V gene data show CDR1 as KGHSH and CDR2 as LQKENI. The CDR3 extends over 15 amino acids. In DNA form, the CDR3 reads TGTGCCAGCTCACCTGCCGGGACGGCATCCTACGAGCAGTACTTC. This codes for CASSPAGTASYEQYF.

The rearrangement links TRBV13 to TRBJ2-3; D may be TRBD1 or TRBD2 (5 bases each). Germline CDR1 and CDR2: PRHDT and FYEKMQ (reference sequence). V shed 3 bases and J shed 8 bases, with 6 bases lying between them. The CDR3 extends over 11 amino acids. CDR3 loop: CASSFGATQYF. In nucleotides, the CDR3 is TGTGCCAGCAGCTTCGGGGCTACGCAGTATTTT.

The genes are TRBV5-5 and TRBJ1-5; TRBD1 might be the D (5 bases). CDR3 size: 14 residues. Trimming cost V 4 bases and J 6 bases, with 14 bases left between them. CDR1 and CDR2 (germline): SGHKS, YYEKEE (reference sequence). The CDR3 DNA reads as TGTGCCAGCAGCCCGCCGTCGGGGGGTCAGCCCCAGCATTTT. Translating it yields CASSPPSGGQPQHF.

This rearrangement joins TRBV21-1 to TRBJ2-2; TRBD2 reflects the table's D call only, with no check against the DNA. TRBV21-1 is an annotated pseudogene. The length of the CDR3 is 14 residues. As DNA, the CDR3 is TGTGCCAGCAGTCTCAATCGGGGTCGGAGGGAGCTGTTTTTT. This sequence encodes CASSLNRGRRELFF.

This chain's CDR3 is CASSQERKQKPGAPRTGELFF. The CDR3 DNA is TGCGCCAGCAGCCAAGAACGGAAACAGAAACCTGGGGCTCCTAGGACCGGGGAGCTGTTTTTT. The genes are TRBV4-1 and TRBJ2-2; D possibly corresponds to TRBD1 (5 bases). The CDR3 is 21 residues long. Trimming removed 0 bases from V and 5 bases from J, with 28 bases in between. Germline lookup yields CDR1 MGHRA and CDR2 YSYEKL.

This chain joins TRBV5-8 and TRBJ2-5; a possible D gene is TRBD2 (6 bases). This CDR3 region has 15 residues. Germline lookup yields CDR1 SGHTS and CDR2 YDEGEE. V shed 0 bases and J shed 5 bases, with 14 bases lying between them. The CDR3 protein is CASSLGASEGETQYF. The CDR3 DNA sequence: TGTGCCAGCAGCTTGGGGGCTAGCGAGGGGGAGACCCAGTACTTC.